A selection of T cell receptor beta chains follows, all from one sample in a study of blood T cell repertoires in COVID-19. Sequencing was performed with immunoSEQ multiplex PCR; in TCRdb, only in-frame clones are kept and a portion is missing. The table lists under 250,000 clones, about four fifths of them singletons. The sequencing sample was made of peripheral blood. The receptors derive from a woman aged 70-85 years with acute or convalescent COVID-19. Each CDR3 is given with its conserved first and last residue. A D gene is named only where the DNA matches it firmly. Clone size is stated in some rows and not others, as once, few, many or a class when expanded.

cdr3_aa cdr3_nt clone_size j_call cdr3_length d_call v_call
CASSTIKLAGEHF TGTGCCAGCAGTACTATCAAACTAGCGGGGGAACACTTC . TRBJ2-7 13 TRBD2 TRBV13
CASTESSNQPQHF TGTGCCAGCACCGAGAGTAGCAATCAGCCCCAGCATTTT . TRBJ1-5 13 . TRBV2
CASRGGPNTEAFF TGTGCCAGCCGAGGGGGACCGAACACTGAAGCTTTCTTT few TRBJ1-1 13 . TRBV25-1
CASSWRRSSYNSPLHF TGTGCCAGTAGTTGGCGGAGGAGCTCCTATAATTCACCCCTCCACTTT . TRBJ1-6 16 . TRBV19
CASSLRTGAFPTNEKLFF TGTGCCAGCAGCTTACGGACAGGGGCCTTTCCAACTAATGAAAAACTGTTTTTT . TRBJ1-4 18 TRBD1 TRBV7-2
CASRDRRANEKLFF TGTGCCAGCCGGGACAGGCGGGCTAATGAAAAACTGTTTTTT . TRBJ1-4 14 TRBD1 TRBV2
CASSQDFGDSQGYNSPLHF TGTGCCAGCAGCCAAGATTTCGGTGACAGCCAAGGATATAATTCACCCCTCCACTTT . TRBJ1-6 19 . TRBV3-1/TRBV3-2
CASSEGAGGRNEQFF TGCGCCAGCAGTGAGGGAGCGGGGGGGCGGAACGAGCAGTTCTTC . TRBJ2-1 15 TRBD2 TRBV10-2
CASSYSAVTNEKLFF TGTGCCAGCAGTTACTCGGCGGTAACTAATGAAAAACTGTTTTTT . TRBJ1-4 15 . TRBV6-2/TRBV6-3
CASSISGDGELFF TGTGCCAGCAGCATAAGCGGGGACGGGGAGCTGTTTTTT . TRBJ2-2 13 TRBD2 TRBV5-5
CASSARTGDYGYTF TGTGCCAGCAGCGCCCGGACAGGGGACTATGGCTACACCTTC . TRBJ1-2 14 TRBD1 TRBV7-8
CASSPGTGSYNSPLHF TGTGCCAGCAGTCCAGGGACAGGGTCGTATAATTCACCCCTCCACTTT . TRBJ1-6 16 TRBD1 TRBV27
CASSPTGRREKLFF TGTGCCAGCAGTCCGACAGGGAGAAGGGAAAAACTGTTTTTT . TRBJ1-4 14 TRBD1 TRBV28
CASSIKGERTEAFF TGTGCCAGTAGTATCAAGGGGGAGAGGACTGAAGCTTTCTTT few TRBJ1-1 14 . TRBV19
CASSPDRGGYGYTF TGTGCCAGCAGCCCGGACAGGGGAGGCTATGGCTACACCTTC . TRBJ1-2 14 TRBD1 TRBV5-6
CASSLGAGGPSEQFF TGTGCCAGCAGCTTAGGAGCGGGGGGGCCGAGTGAGCAGTTCTTC . TRBJ2-1 15 TRBD2 TRBV7-9
CASSPNRGANYGYTF TGCGCCAGCAGCCCTAACAGGGGGGCTAACTATGGCTACACCTTC . TRBJ1-2 15 TRBD1 TRBV5-1
CASSQGGLSRGNRDESYTF TGCGCCAGCAGCCAAGGGGGATTGAGCCGGGGGAACCGGGACGAAAGCTACACCTTC . TRBJ1-2 19 . TRBV4-1
CASSEQGAGKLFF TGTGCCAGCAGTGAACAGGGGGCGGGAAAACTGTTTTTT once TRBJ1-4 13 TRBD1 TRBV6-4
CASLPQGRTEAFF TGTGCCAGCTTACCACAGGGGAGGACTGAAGCTTTCTTT few TRBJ1-1 13 TRBD1 TRBV2
CASSQTGTGGPTEAFF TGCGCCAGCAGCCAAACCGGGACAGGGGGGCCCACTGAAGCTTTCTTT . TRBJ1-1 16 TRBD1 TRBV4-3
CASSGGTTSPLHF TGTGCCAGCAGCGGCGGGACCACTTCACCCCTCCACTTT once TRBJ1-6 13 . TRBV2
CASSRSGIGNTEAFF TGTGCCAGCAGCCGGAGCGGGATAGGGAACACTGAAGCTTTCTTT . TRBJ1-1 15 . TRBV2
CASSEPDRVEAFF TGCGCCAGCAGTGAACCGGACAGGGTTGAAGCTTTCTTT . TRBJ1-1 13 TRBD1 TRBV10-1
CASSLQLPSYEQYF TGTGCCAGCAGCTTACAGTTACCCTCCTACGAGCAGTACTTC . TRBJ2-7 14 . TRBV7-2